The rows below give T cell receptor beta chains drawn from one sample of a study of blood T cell repertoires in COVID-19. Data came from immunoSEQ multiplex PCR; TCRdb stores just in-frame clones and leaves some out. The profile covers just under 35,000 clones, with about 87% appearing a single time and around two fifths taken by the ten largest. The sample taken for sequencing was peripheral blood. The receptors shown here come from a human donor in a cohort sampled during active COVID-19. The CDR3 runs from the conserved cysteine through the conserved F or W. Each record gives: V gene, D gene, J gene, CDR3 protein. A D gene is named only where the DNA matches it firmly.

v_call: TRBV11-2
d_call: TRBD2
j_call: TRBJ2-3
cdr3_aa: CASRRLTLAGGVTDTQYF

v_call: TRBV28
d_call: TRBD1
j_call: TRBJ2-3
cdr3_aa: CASRTGSTDTQYF

v_call: TRBV28
d_call: -
j_call: TRBJ1-2
cdr3_aa: CASSQPGTDYGYTF

v_call: TRBV23-1
d_call: -
j_call: TRBJ2-7
cdr3_aa: CASSQNSRGRVSYEQYF

v_call: TRBV29-1
d_call: TRBD1
j_call: TRBJ1-2
cdr3_aa: CSVGPGTAQGGYTF

v_call: TRBV6-5
d_call: TRBD1
j_call: TRBJ1-2
cdr3_aa: CASSTETGTRGYTF

v_call: TRBV7-2
d_call: TRBD2
j_call: TRBJ2-1
cdr3_aa: CASSLSLAGHNEQFF

v_call: TRBV13
d_call: TRBD1
j_call: TRBJ2-7
cdr3_aa: CASSSSRGDRGREQYF

v_call: TRBV9
d_call: -
j_call: TRBJ2-5
cdr3_aa: CASSVGTQETQYF

v_call: TRBV4-2
d_call: TRBD2
j_call: TRBJ2-2
cdr3_aa: CASSPGLAGPTGELFF

v_call: TRBV11-2
d_call: -
j_call: TRBJ1-4
cdr3_aa: CASSQTNEKLFF

v_call: TRBV5-1
d_call: TRBD1
j_call: TRBJ2-6
cdr3_aa: CASSTHRGLAGANVLTF

v_call: TRBV7-2
d_call: -
j_call: TRBJ2-7
cdr3_aa: CASSPAGREQYF

v_call: TRBV9
d_call: TRBD1
j_call: TRBJ2-3
cdr3_aa: CASSPGQATDTQYF

v_call: TRBV14
d_call: -
j_call: TRBJ2-1
cdr3_aa: CASSLNINEQFF

v_call: TRBV24-1
d_call: TRBD1
j_call: TRBJ2-5
cdr3_aa: CATARGQGWGQETQYF

v_call: TRBV27
d_call: -
j_call: TRBJ1-1
cdr3_aa: CASSRGNTEAFF

v_call: TRBV11-2
d_call: -
j_call: TRBJ2-5
cdr3_aa: CASALAGEETQYF

v_call: TRBV10-3
d_call: -
j_call: TRBJ2-3
cdr3_aa: CAISEPGLLTDTQYF

v_call: TRBV6-2/TRBV6-3
d_call: -
j_call: TRBJ2-1
cdr3_aa: CASSPRGRQRNNEQFF

v_call: TRBV5-1
d_call: TRBD2
j_call: TRBJ2-7
cdr3_aa: CASSLARGGLISGEQYF

v_call: TRBV13
d_call: TRBD2
j_call: TRBJ2-5
cdr3_aa: CASSPRTSGRSQETQYF

v_call: TRBV5-1
d_call: TRBD1
j_call: TRBJ1-2
cdr3_aa: CASRQLTGGGYTF

v_call: TRBV25-1
d_call: -
j_call: TRBJ1-4
cdr3_aa: CASMTEVNEKLFF

v_call: TRBV6-2/TRBV6-3
d_call: -
j_call: TRBJ2-7
cdr3_aa: CASSASSYEQYF

v_call: TRBV6-6
d_call: TRBD1
j_call: TRBJ1-1
cdr3_aa: CASRLRSRGSEAFF

v_call: TRBV2
d_call: TRBD1
j_call: TRBJ2-2
cdr3_aa: CATGRGLDTGELFF

v_call: TRBV19
d_call: -
j_call: TRBJ1-6
cdr3_aa: CASRRGISNSPLHF

v_call: TRBV7-9
d_call: -
j_call: TRBJ1-1
cdr3_aa: CASSLAGGSEAFF

v_call: TRBV7-2
d_call: -
j_call: TRBJ2-1
cdr3_aa: CASRSSGIEFYNEQFF

v_call: TRBV19
d_call: TRBD1
j_call: TRBJ1-2
cdr3_aa: CASSINWGQNYGYTF

v_call: TRBV7-2
d_call: TRBD2
j_call: TRBJ2-2
cdr3_aa: CASSSQRGSTGELFF

v_call: TRBV27
d_call: TRBD1
j_call: TRBJ1-2
cdr3_aa: CASSFGQGYGYTF

v_call: TRBV6-5
d_call: -
j_call: TRBJ2-7
cdr3_aa: CASSYRRAKDEQYF

v_call: TRBV2
d_call: TRBD2
j_call: TRBJ2-3
cdr3_aa: CASSTGGLFFDTQYF

v_call: TRBV5-4
d_call: TRBD1
j_call: TRBJ1-1
cdr3_aa: CASSQRVRGNAEAFF

v_call: TRBV7-8
d_call: TRBD1
j_call: TRBJ2-1
cdr3_aa: CASSTQGDTYNEQFF

v_call: TRBV5-1
d_call: -
j_call: TRBJ1-5
cdr3_aa: CASSLASGAQPQHF

v_call: TRBV7-9
d_call: -
j_call: TRBJ2-3
cdr3_aa: CASSSGFNDPADTQYF